This T cell receptor (beta chain) derives from a study of T cells after somatic rescue of genetic block. Only in-frame clones appear in the TCRdb table, and some are missing; sequencing was by immunoSEQ multiplex PCR. Here the sample spans more than 65,000 clones, roughly 93% being singletons. In its sample, this clone was seen a few times. The sequencing sample was made of peripheral blood mononuclear cells (PBMCs). The receptor was derived from a man between 25 and 39 years old.

In DNA, the CDR3 is TGCAGCGGCCGGTCGAACACTGAAGCTTTCTTT. It codes for CSGRSNTEAFF. V gene TRBV29-1 combines with J gene TRBJ1-1; D not certain. V was pared by 7 bases and J by 1 base, with 7 bases between. The CDR3 is made up of 11 amino acids. Per the germline V gene, CDR1 is SQVTM and CDR2 is ANQGSEA.